This is a list of T cell receptor beta chains from one sample in a study of technical replicates of blood from a few donors. Libraries were prepared by immunoSEQ multiplex PCR; TCRdb keeps only in-frame clonotypes and omits some of them. This table holds more than 60,000 clones, around 94% found once. The specimen sequenced was T cells isolated from PBMCs. All receptors come from a human donor in good health. CDR3s include the opening cysteine and the closing phenylalanine or tryptophan. Each record gives: CDR3 protein, CDR3 DNA, D gene, J gene, clone size, V gene. A D gene is named only where the DNA matches it firmly. A clone size is listed for some rows: how often the clone was seen (once, few, many), or a class if it is expanded.

CDR3aa: CASSPRGGQGATDTQYF
CDR3nt: TGTGCCAGCAGCCCACGAGGGGGACAGGGGGCTACAGATACGCAGTATTTT
d_gene: TRBD1
j_gene: TRBJ2-3
abundance: .
v_gene: TRBV11-2

CDR3aa: CASSFRPAGSYNEQFF
CDR3nt: TGTGCCAGCAGCTTTAGACCAGCGGGGTCCTACAATGAGCAGTTCTTC
d_gene: TRBD2
j_gene: TRBJ2-1
abundance: .
v_gene: TRBV7-8

CDR3aa: CASGLDGQNTEAFF
CDR3nt: TGTGCTAGTGGTCTGGACGGACAGAACACTGAAGCTTTCTTT
d_gene: .
j_gene: TRBJ1-1
abundance: .
v_gene: TRBV12-5

CDR3aa: CASSPPLGIGTEAFF
CDR3nt: TGTGCCAGCTCACCACCTCTCGGGATAGGGACTGAAGCTTTCTTT
d_gene: .
j_gene: TRBJ1-1
abundance: .
v_gene: TRBV18

CDR3aa: CASSHQGYYNEQFF
CDR3nt: TGTGCCAGCAGCCACCAGGGGTACTACAATGAGCAGTTCTTC
d_gene: .
j_gene: TRBJ2-1
abundance: .
v_gene: TRBV14

CDR3aa: CASRPTATSPLGYTF
CDR3nt: TGTGCCAGTAGACCGACAGCTACCTCTCCCCTAGGCTACACCTTC
d_gene: .
j_gene: TRBJ1-2
abundance: .
v_gene: TRBV19

CDR3aa: CASSVEAGEYNEQFF
CDR3nt: TGTGCCAGCAGCGTAGAGGCGGGGGAATACAATGAGCAGTTCTTC
d_gene: TRBD2
j_gene: TRBJ2-1
abundance: once
v_gene: TRBV9

CDR3aa: CASSLGHVYEQYF
CDR3nt: TGTGCCAGTAGTCTAGGACACGTGTACGAGCAGTACTTC
d_gene: .
j_gene: TRBJ2-7
abundance: .
v_gene: TRBV19

CDR3aa: CASSVGATNEKLFF
CDR3nt: TGTGCCAGCAGCGTAGGGGCCACTAATGAAAAACTGTTTTTT
d_gene: .
j_gene: TRBJ1-4
abundance: .
v_gene: TRBV9

CDR3aa: CASEILARNEQFF
CDR3nt: TGTGCCAGCGAAATTCTAGCTCGCAATGAGCAGTTCTTC
d_gene: .
j_gene: TRBJ2-1
abundance: .
v_gene: TRBV11-3

CDR3aa: CASSGTGGKETQYF
CDR3nt: TGTGCCAGCTCCGGGACAGGGGGAAAAGAGACCCAGTACTTC
d_gene: TRBD1
j_gene: TRBJ2-5
abundance: .
v_gene: TRBV6-1

CDR3aa: CASRPPQGSNEKLFF
CDR3nt: TGTGCCAGCAGACCCCCACAGGGTTCCAATGAAAAACTGTTTTTT
d_gene: .
j_gene: TRBJ1-4
abundance: .
v_gene: TRBV2

CDR3aa: CAVARTSGTDTQYF
CDR3nt: TGTGCCGTGGCAAGGACTAGCGGCACAGATACGCAGTATTTT
d_gene: TRBD2
j_gene: TRBJ2-3
abundance: .
v_gene: TRBV28

CDR3aa: CASSLITLTGPINEQYF
CDR3nt: TGTGCCAGCAGCTTAATTACACTGACAGGGCCAATTAACGAGCAGTACTTC
d_gene: TRBD1
j_gene: TRBJ2-7
abundance: .
v_gene: TRBV11-2

CDR3aa: CASQGTQETQYF
CDR3nt: TGTGCCAGCCAGGGCACTCAAGAGACCCAGTACTTC
d_gene: .
j_gene: TRBJ2-5
abundance: .
v_gene: TRBV7-9

CDR3aa: CASGRDRIYEQYF
CDR3nt: TGTGCCAGCGGCCGTGACAGAATCTACGAGCAGTACTTC
d_gene: .
j_gene: TRBJ2-7
abundance: .
v_gene: TRBV11-1

CDR3aa: CASSSQSGNTIYF
CDR3nt: TGTGCCAGCAGCTCACAGTCTGGAAACACCATATATTTT
d_gene: .
j_gene: TRBJ1-3
abundance: .
v_gene: TRBV9

CDR3aa: CASSQDVLAENTDTQYF
CDR3nt: TGCGCCAGCAGCCAAGATGTCTTAGCGGAAAACACAGATACGCAGTATTTT
d_gene: .
j_gene: TRBJ2-3
abundance: .
v_gene: TRBV4-1

CDR3aa: CASSVAGTASGANVLTF
CDR3nt: TGTGCCAGCAGCGTAGCGGGGACAGCCTCTGGGGCCAACGTCCTGACTTTC
d_gene: TRBD1
j_gene: TRBJ2-6
abundance: once
v_gene: TRBV9

CDR3aa: CASPGVYGEQFF
CDR3nt: TGTGCCAGCCCGGGGGTGTACGGTGAGCAGTTCTTC
d_gene: .
j_gene: TRBJ2-1
abundance: .
v_gene: TRBV2

CDR3aa: CASSFGWREGVDEQFF
CDR3nt: TGTGCCAGCAGCTTCGGTTGGAGGGAGGGCGTGGATGAGCAGTTCTTC
d_gene: TRBD2
j_gene: TRBJ2-1
abundance: .
v_gene: TRBV7-3

CDR3aa: CASSPLASNNEQFF
CDR3nt: TGTGCCAGCTCACCACTAGCGTCCAACAATGAGCAGTTCTTC
d_gene: .
j_gene: TRBJ2-1
abundance: .
v_gene: TRBV18

CDR3aa: CASSLEVGRNTDTQYF
CDR3nt: TGTGCCAGCAGCTTAGAGGTCGGGAGAAACACAGATACGCAGTATTTT
d_gene: .
j_gene: TRBJ2-3
abundance: .
v_gene: TRBV7-2

CDR3aa: CSVLPGRGYFNEQFF
CDR3nt: TGCAGCGTCCTCCCGGGCAGGGGTTACTTCAATGAGCAGTTCTTC
d_gene: .
j_gene: TRBJ2-1
abundance: .
v_gene: TRBV29-1

CDR3aa: CSGSGNTQYF
CDR3nt: TGCAGTGGTAGCGGTAATACGCAGTATTTT
d_gene: .
j_gene: TRBJ2-3
abundance: .
v_gene: TRBV20-1

CDR3aa: CASSVQTGTGHQYSGNTIYF
CDR3nt: TGTGCCAGCAGCGTCCAAACCGGGACAGGGCATCAGTATTCAGGAAACACCATATATTTT
d_gene: TRBD1
j_gene: TRBJ1-3
abundance: .
v_gene: TRBV9

CDR3aa: CASSTFGRGTDTQYF
CDR3nt: TGTGCCAGCAGCACATTTGGTCGCGGGACAGATACGCAGTATTTT
d_gene: .
j_gene: TRBJ2-3
abundance: once
v_gene: TRBV5-4